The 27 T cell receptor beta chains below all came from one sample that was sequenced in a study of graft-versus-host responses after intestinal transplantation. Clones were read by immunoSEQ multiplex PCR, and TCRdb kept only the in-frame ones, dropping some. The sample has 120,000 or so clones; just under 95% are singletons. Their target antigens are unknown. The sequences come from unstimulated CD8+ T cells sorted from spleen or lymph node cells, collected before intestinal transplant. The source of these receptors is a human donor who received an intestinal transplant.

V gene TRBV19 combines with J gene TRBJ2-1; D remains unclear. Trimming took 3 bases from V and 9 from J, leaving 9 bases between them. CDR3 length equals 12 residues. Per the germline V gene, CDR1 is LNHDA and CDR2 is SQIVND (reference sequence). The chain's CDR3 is CASSIGAFEQFF. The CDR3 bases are TGTGCCAGTAGTATCGGCGCTTTTGAGCAGTTCTTC. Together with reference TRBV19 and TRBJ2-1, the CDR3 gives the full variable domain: DGGITQSPKYLFRKEGQNVTLSCEQNLNHDAMYWYRQDPGQGLRLIYYSQIVNDFQKGDIAEGYSVSREKKESFPLTVTSAQKNPTAFYLCASSIGAFEQFFGPGTRLTVL.

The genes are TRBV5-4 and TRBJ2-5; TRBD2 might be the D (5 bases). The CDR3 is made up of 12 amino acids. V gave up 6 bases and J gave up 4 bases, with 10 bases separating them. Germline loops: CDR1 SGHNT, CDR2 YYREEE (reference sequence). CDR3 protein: CASTGLGETQYF. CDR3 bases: TGTGCCAGCACAGGACTGGGAGAGACCCAGTACTTC.

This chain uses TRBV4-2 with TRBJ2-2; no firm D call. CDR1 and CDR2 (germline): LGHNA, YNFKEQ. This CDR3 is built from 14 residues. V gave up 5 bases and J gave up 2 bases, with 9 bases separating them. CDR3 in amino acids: CASSGPRNTGELFF. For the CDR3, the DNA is TGTGCCAGCAGCGGGCCTAGAAACACCGGGGAGCTGTTTTTT.

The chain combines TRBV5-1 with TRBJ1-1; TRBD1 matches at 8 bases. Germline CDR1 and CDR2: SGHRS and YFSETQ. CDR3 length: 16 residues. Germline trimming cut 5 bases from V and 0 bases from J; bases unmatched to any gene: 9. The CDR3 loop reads CASSSDRDLMNTEAFF. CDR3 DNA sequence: TGCGCCAGCAGTTCGGACAGGGACCTCATGAACACTGAAGCTTTCTTT.

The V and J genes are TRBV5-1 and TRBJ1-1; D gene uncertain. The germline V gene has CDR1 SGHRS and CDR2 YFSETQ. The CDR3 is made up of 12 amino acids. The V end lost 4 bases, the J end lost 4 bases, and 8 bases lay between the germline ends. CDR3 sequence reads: CASSIEGTEAFF. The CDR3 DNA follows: TGCGCCAGCAGCATCGAGGGCACTGAAGCTTTCTTT.

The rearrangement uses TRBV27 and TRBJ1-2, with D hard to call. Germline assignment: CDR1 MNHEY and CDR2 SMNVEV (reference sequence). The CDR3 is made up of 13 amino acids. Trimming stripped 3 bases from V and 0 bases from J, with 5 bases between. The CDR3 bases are TGTGCCAGCAGTTTGTCTGCTAACTATGGCTACACCTTC. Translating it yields CASSLSANYGYTF.

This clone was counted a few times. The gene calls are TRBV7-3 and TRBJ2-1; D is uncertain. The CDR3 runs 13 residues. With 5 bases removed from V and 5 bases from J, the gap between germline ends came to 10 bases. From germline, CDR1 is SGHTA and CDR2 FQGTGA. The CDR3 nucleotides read TGTGCCAGCAGCCCCATCGCTAACAATGAGCAGTTCTTC. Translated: CASSPIANNEQFF.

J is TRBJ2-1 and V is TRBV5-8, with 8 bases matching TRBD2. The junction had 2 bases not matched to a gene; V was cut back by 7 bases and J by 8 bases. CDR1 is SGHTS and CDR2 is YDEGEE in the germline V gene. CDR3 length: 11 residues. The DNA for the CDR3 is TGTGCCAGCCTCGGGGGGGATGAGCAGTTCTTC. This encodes CASLGGDEQFF.

CDR3 DNA sequence: TGCAGTGCCATCCAATCCGGGGAGCTGTTTTTT. Translation: CSAIQSGELFF. The V and J genes are TRBV20-1 and TRBJ2-2; D gene uncertain. Deletions cut 6 bases from V and 6 bases from J, with 8 bases between. Germline lookup yields CDR1 DFQATT and CDR2 SNEGSKA (reference sequence). CDR3 length equals 11 residues.

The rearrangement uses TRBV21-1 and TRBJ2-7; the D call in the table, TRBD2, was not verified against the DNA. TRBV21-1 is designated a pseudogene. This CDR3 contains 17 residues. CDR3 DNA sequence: TGTGCCAGCAGCAAAGAACCGGGACTAGCGGAGACCTACGAGCAGTACTTC. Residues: CASSKEPGLAETYEQYF.

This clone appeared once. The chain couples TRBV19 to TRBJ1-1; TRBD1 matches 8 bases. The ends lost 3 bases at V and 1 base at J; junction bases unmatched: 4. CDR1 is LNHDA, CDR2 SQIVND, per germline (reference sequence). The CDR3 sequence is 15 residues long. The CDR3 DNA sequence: TGTGCCAGTAGTATTCTGGACAGGGAGAACACTGAAGCTTTCTTT. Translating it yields CASSILDRENTEAFF.

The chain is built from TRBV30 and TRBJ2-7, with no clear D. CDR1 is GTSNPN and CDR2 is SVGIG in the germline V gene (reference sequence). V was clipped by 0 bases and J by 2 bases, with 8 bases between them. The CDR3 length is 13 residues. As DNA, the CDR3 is TGTGCCTGGAGTGTAGGCAGAGCCTACGAGCAGTACTTC. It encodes CAWSVGRAYEQYF. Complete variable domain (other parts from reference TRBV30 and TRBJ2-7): SQTIHQWPATLVQPVGSPLSLECTVEGTSNPNLYWYRQAAGRGLQLLFYSVGIGQISSEVPQNLSASRPQDRQFILSSKKLLLSDSGFYLCAWSVGRAYEQYFGPGTRLTVT.

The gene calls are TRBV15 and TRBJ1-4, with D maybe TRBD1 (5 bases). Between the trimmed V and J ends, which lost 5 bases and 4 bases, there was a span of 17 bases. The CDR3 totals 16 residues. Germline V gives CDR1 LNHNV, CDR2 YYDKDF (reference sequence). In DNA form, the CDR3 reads TGTGCCACCAGCTGGTTAGGGGCTGGGAATAATGAAAAACTGTTTTTT. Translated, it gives CATSWLGAGNNEKLFF.

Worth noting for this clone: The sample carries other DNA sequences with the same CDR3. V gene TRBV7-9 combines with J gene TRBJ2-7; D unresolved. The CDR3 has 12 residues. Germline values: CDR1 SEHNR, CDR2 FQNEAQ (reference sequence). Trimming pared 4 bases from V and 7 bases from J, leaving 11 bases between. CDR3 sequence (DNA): TGTGCCAGCAGCTCTGGTGGGTGGGAGCAGTACTTC. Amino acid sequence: CASSSGGWEQYF.

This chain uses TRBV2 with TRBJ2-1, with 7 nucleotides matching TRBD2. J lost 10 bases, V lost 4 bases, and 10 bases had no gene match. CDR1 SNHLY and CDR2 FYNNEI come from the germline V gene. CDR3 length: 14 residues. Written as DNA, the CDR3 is TGTGCCAGCAGTGTGGGGGAAGGGCGGGGGGAGCAGTTCTTC. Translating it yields CASSVGEGRGEQFF.

The CDR3 DNA reads TGCGCCAGCAGCCGGCGGGACTCCGTGGAGCAGTACTTC. Its protein product is CASSRRDSVEQYF. This rearrangement joins TRBV5-1 to TRBJ2-7; D is perhaps TRBD2 (6 bases). The CDR3 is 13 amino acids. Trimming took off 4 bases at V and 7 bases at J, with 15 bases between the two ends. The germline CDR1 and CDR2 sequences are SGHRS and YFSETQ.

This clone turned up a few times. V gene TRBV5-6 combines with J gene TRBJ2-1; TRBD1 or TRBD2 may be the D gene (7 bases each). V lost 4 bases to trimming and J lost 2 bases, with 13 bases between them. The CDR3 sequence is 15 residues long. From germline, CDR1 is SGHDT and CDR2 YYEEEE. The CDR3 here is CASSQGGVAYNEQFF. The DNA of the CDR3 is TGTGCCAGCAGCCAGGGGGGGGTTGCCTACAATGAGCAGTTCTTC.

CDR3: CASSQVPGLAGGIEETQYF. The CDR3 DNA sequence: TGTGCCAGCAGCCAAGTACCGGGACTAGCGGGAGGGATTGAAGAGACCCAGTACTTC. V gene TRBV4-2 combines with J gene TRBJ2-5; 16 nucleotides line up with TRBD2. Germline loops: CDR1 LGHNA, CDR2 YNFKEQ. J was trimmed by 3 bases and V by 1 base; bases with no gene match: 8. The CDR3 has 19 residues.

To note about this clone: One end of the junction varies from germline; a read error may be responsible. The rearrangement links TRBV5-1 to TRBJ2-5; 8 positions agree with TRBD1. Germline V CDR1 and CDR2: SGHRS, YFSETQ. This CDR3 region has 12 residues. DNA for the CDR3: TGCGCCAGCAGCTTTTCGCCGGGACAGGCGGACTTC. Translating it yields CASSFSPGQADF. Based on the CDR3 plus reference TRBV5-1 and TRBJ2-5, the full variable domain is KAGVTQTPRYLIKTRGQQVTLSCSPISGHRSVSWYQQTPGQGLQFLFEYFSETQRNKGNFPGRFSGRQFSNSRSEMNVSTLELGDSALYLCASSFSPGQADFGPGTRLLVL.

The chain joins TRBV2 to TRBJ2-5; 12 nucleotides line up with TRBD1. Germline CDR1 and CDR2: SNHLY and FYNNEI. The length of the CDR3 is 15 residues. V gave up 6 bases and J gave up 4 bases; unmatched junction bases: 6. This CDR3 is CASRPGQGASETQYF. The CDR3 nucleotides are TGTGCCAGCAGACCGGGACAGGGGGCTTCAGAGACCCAGTACTTC.

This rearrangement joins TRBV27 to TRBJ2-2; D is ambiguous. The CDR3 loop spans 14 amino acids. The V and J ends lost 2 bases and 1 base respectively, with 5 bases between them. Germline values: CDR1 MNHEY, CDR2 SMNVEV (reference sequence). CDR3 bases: TGTGCCAGCAGTTTAGCCGGGAACACCGGGGAGCTGTTTTTT. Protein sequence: CASSLAGNTGELFF.

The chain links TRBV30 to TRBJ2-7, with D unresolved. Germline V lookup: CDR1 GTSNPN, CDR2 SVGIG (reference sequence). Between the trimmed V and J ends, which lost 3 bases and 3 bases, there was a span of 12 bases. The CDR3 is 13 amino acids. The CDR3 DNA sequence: TGTGCCTGGAGCGACGACCTGGGCTACGAGCAGTACTTC. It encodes CAWSDDLGYEQYF.

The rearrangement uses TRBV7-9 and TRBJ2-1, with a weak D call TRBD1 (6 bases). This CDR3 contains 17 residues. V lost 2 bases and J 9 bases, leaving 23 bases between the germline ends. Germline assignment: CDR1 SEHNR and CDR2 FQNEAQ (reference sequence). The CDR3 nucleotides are TGTGCCAGCAGCTTACCCCAACTAGAGACAGGCAAGAGTGAGCAGTTCTTC. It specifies CASSLPQLETGKSEQFF. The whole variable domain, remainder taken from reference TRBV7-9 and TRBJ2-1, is DTGVSQNPRHKITKRGQNVTFRCDPISEHNRLYWYRQTLGQGPEFLTYFQNEAQLEKSRLLSDRFSAERPKGSFSTLEIQRTEQGDSAMYLCASSLPQLETGKSEQFFGPGTRLTVL.

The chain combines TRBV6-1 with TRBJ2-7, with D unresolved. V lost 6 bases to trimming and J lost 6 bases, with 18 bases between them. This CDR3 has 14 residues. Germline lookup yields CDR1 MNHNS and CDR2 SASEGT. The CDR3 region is CASSDEKFGPEQYF. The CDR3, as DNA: TGTGCCAGCAGCGACGAAAAATTCGGGCCCGAGCAGTACTTC.

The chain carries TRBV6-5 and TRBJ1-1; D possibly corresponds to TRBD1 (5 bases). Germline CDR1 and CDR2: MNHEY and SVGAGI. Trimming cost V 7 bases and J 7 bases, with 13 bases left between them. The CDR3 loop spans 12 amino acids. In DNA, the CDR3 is TGTGCCAGCACCGACGGGGGGTATGAAGCTTTCTTT. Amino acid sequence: CASTDGGYEAFF.

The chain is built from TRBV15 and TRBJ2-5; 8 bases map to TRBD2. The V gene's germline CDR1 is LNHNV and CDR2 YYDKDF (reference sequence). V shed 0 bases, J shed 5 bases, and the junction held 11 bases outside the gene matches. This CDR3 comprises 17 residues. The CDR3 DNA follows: TGTGCCACCAGCAGAGATTGGAGCAGCGGGAGTCGGGAGACCCAGTACTTC. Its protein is CATSRDWSSGSRETQYF.

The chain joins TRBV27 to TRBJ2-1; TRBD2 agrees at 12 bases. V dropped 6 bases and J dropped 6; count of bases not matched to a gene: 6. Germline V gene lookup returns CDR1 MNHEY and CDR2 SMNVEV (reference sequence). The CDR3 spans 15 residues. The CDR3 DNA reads TGTGCCAGCAGCCAACTAGCGGGAGGACGCAATGAGCAGTTCTTC. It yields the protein CASSQLAGGRNEQFF.